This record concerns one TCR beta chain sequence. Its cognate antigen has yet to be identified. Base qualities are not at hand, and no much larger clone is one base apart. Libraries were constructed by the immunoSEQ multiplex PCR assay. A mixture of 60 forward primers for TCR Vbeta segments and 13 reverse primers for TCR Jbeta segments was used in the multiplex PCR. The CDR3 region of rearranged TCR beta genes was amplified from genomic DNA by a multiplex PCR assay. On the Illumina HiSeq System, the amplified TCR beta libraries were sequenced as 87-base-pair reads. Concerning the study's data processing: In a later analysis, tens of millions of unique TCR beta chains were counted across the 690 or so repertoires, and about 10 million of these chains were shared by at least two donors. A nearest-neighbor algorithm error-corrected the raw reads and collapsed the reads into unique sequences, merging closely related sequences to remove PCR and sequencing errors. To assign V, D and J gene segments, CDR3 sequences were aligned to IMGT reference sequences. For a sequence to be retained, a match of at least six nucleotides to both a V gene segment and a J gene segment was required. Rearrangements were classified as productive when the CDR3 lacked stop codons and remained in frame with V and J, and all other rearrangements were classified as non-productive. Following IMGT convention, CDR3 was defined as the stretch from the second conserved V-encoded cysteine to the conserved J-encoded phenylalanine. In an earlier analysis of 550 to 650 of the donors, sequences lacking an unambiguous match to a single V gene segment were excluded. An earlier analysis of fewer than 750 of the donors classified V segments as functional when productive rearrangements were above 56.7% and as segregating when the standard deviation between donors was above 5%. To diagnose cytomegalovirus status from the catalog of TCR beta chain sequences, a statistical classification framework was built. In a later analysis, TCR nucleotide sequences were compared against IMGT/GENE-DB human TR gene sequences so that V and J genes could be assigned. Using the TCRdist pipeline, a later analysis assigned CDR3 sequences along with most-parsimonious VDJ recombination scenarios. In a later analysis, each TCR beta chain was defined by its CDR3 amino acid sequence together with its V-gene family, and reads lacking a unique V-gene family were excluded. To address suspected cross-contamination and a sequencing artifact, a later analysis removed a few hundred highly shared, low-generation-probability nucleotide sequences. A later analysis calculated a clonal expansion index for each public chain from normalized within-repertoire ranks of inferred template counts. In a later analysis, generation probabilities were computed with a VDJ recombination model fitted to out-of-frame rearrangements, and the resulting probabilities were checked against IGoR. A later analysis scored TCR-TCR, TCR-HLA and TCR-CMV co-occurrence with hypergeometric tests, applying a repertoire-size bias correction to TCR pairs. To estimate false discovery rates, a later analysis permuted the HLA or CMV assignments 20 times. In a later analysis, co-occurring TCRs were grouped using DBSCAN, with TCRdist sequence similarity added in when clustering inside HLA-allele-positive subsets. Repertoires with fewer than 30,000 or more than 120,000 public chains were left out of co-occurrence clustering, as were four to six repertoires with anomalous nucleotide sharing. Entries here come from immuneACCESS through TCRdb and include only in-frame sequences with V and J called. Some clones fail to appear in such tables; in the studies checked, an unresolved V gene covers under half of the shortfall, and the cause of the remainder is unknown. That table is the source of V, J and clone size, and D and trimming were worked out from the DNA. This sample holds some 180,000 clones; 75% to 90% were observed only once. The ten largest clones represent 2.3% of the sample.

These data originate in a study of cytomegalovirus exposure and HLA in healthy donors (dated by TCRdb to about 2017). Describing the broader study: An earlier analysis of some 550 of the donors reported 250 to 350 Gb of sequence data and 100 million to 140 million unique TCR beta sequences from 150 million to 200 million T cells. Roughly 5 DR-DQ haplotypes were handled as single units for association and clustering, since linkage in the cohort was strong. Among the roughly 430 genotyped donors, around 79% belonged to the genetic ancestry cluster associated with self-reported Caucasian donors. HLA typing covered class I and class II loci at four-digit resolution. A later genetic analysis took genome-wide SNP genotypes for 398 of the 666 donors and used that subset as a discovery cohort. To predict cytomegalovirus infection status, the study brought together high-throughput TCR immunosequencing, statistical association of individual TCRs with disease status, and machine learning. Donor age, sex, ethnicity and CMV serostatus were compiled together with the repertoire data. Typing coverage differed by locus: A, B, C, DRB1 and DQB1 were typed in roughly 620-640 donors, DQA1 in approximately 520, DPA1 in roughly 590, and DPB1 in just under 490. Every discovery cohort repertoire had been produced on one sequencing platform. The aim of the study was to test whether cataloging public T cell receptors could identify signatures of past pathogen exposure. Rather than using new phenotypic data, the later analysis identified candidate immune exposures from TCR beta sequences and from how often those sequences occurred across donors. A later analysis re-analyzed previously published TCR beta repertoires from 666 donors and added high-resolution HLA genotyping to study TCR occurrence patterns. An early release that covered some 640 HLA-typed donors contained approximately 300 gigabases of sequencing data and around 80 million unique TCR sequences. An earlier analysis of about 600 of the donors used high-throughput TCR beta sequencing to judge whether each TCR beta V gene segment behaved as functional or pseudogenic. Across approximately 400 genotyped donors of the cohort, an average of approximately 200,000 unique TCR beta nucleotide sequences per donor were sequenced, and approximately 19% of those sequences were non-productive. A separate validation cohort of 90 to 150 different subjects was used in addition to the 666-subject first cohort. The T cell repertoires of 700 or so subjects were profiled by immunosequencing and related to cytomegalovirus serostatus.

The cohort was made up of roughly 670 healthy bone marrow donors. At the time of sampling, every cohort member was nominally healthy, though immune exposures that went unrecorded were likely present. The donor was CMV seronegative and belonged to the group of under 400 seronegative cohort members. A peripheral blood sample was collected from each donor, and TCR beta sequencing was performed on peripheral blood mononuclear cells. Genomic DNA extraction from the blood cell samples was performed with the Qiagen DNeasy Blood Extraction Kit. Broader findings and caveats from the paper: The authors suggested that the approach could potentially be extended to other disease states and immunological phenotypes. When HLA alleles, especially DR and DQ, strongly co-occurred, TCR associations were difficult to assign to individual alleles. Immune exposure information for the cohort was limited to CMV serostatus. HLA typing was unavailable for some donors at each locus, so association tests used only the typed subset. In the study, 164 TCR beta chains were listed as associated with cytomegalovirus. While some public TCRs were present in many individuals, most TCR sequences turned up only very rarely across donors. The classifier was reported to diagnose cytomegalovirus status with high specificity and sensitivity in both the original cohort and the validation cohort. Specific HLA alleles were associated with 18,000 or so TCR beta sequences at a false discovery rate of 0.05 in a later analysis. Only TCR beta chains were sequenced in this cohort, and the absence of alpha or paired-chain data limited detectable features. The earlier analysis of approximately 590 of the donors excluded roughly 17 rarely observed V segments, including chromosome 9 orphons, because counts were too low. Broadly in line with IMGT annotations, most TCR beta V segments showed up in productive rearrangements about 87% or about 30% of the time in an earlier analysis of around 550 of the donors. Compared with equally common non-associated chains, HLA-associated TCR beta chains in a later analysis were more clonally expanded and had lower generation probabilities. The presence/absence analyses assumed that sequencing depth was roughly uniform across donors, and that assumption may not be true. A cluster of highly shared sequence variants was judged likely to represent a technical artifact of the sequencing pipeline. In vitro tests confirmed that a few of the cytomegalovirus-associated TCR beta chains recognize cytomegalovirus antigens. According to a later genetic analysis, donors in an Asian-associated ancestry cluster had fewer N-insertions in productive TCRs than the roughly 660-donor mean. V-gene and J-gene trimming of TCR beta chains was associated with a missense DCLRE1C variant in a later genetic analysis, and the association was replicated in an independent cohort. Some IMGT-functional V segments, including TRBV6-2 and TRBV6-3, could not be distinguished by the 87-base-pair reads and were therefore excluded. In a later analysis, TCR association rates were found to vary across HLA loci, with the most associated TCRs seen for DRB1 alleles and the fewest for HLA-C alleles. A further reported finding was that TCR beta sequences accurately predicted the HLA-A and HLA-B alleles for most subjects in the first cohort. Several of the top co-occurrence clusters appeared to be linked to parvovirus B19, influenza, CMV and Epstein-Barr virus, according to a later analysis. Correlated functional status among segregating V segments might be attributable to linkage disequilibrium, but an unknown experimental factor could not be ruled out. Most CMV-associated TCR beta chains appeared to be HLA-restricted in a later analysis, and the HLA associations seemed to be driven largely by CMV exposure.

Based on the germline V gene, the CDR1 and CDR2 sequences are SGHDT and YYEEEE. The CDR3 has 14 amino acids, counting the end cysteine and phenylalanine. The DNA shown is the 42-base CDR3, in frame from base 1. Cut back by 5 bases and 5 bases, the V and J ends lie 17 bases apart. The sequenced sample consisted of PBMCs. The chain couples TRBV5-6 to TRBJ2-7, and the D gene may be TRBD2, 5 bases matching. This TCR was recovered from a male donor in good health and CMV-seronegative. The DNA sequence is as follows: TGTGCCAGCAGTTCGGGAACAAATGTCGACGAGCAGTACTTC. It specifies CASSSGTNVDEQYF.